The 25 T cell receptor beta chains in this list originate from one sample, sequenced in a study of blood T cell repertoires in COVID-19. Profiling relied on immunoSEQ multiplex PCR, and the TCRdb table lists in-frame clones only, not all of them. The sample includes about 240,000 clones, 85% to 90% of them seen just once. The source material was peripheral blood. These receptors originate from a woman between 40 and 50 years old who had recovered from COVID-19.

The CDR3 here is CAWSPRGSYNEQFF. The CDR3 nucleotides read TGTGCCTGGAGTCCTCGGGGCTCCTACAATGAGCAGTTCTTC. The chain couples TRBV30 to TRBJ2-1, with a possible D match to TRBD2 (5 bases). Germline-derived CDR1 and CDR2 are GTSNPN and SVGIG (reference sequence). V was trimmed by 2 bases and J by 0 bases, leaving 8 bases between them. The CDR3 runs 14 residues.

CDR3 coding DNA: TGTGCCAGCAGTGTCGGGGGAGGCCCCATGGAAAAACTGTTTTTT. Translated, it gives CASSVGGGPMEKLFF. The rearrangement uses TRBV5-6 and TRBJ1-4, with D possibly matching TRBD1 (5 bases). This CDR3 has 15 residues. The germline V gene has CDR1 SGHDT and CDR2 YYEEEE. V dropped 5 bases and J dropped 8 bases, with 19 bases sitting between them.

This rearrangement joins TRBV7-2 to TRBJ1-3, with a tentative D call TRBD1 (5 bases). V was trimmed by 0 bases and J by 8 bases, leaving 17 bases between them. CDR3 size: 16 residues. CDR1 is SGHTA and CDR2 is FQGNSA in the germline V gene. DNA for the CDR3: TGTGCCAGCAGCTTAGCGCGGGGCAGGGTCTGGGACACCATATATTTT. This gives the protein CASSLARGRVWDTIYF.

The chain is built from TRBV30 and TRBJ1-2; D is undetermined. Germline-derived CDR1 and CDR2 are GTSNPN and SVGIG (reference sequence). Trimming cost V 0 bases and J 2 bases, with 10 bases left between them. The CDR3 is 14 residues long. CDR3 sequence (DNA): TGTGCCTGGAGTGTAGCCGTCGTCAACTATGGCTACACCTTC. This gives the protein CAWSVAVVNYGYTF.

The genes are TRBV4-2 and TRBJ2-1; D might be TRBD2 (7 bases). Germline-derived CDR1 and CDR2 are LGHNA and YNFKEQ. Trimming took off 5 bases at V and 3 bases at J, with 11 bases between the two ends. CDR3 length: 14 amino acids. CDR3 bases: TGTGCCAGCAGCGGGGGGGCCATCTACAATGAGCAGTTCTTC. It yields the protein CASSGGAIYNEQFF.

The V call is TRBV6-5, the J call TRBJ1-6; 12 nucleotides match TRBD1. This CDR3 has 15 residues. Trimming removed 6 bases from V and 10 bases from J; junction bases left unmatched: 7. Per germline, CDR1 MNHEY and CDR2 SVGAGI. CDR3 region: CASRGQGALGSPLHF. DNA of the CDR3: TGTGCCAGCAGGGGACAGGGGGCATTGGGATCACCCCTCCACTTT.

The chain joins TRBV10-3 to TRBJ1-4, with TRBD1 identical over 9 bases. CDR1 is ENHRY, CDR2 SYGVKD, per germline. The CDR3 totals 13 residues. V dropped 5 bases and J dropped 7; count of bases not matched to a gene: 2. CDR3 region: CAISRTGAEKLFF. The CDR3 nucleotides are TGTGCCATCAGTAGGACAGGGGCTGAAAAACTGTTTTTT.

J is TRBJ2-3 and V is TRBV4-3; D remains unclear. Germline CDR1 LGHNA, CDR2 YSLEER. Deletions cut 1 base from V and 0 bases from J, with 8 bases between. This CDR3 has 15 amino acids. The chain's CDR3 is CASSQGPTSTDTQYF. Here the CDR3 DNA reads TGCGCCAGCAGCCAAGGCCCGACTAGCACAGATACGCAGTATTTT.

The rearrangement joins TRBV21-1 to TRBJ2-5; the table gives TRBD2 as D, unverified against the DNA. TRBV21-1 represents a pseudogene. CDR3 length: 18 amino acids. CDR3 bases: TGTGCCAGCAGGATAAGGACTAGCGGGAGGGCCAGTAGGGAGACCCAGTACTTC. Its protein is CASRIRTSGRASRETQYF.

The V call is TRBV25-1, the J call TRBJ2-7; no clear D gene. This CDR3 region has 14 residues. Germline CDR1 is MGHDK and CDR2 is SYGVNS. Between the trimmed V and J ends, which lost 3 bases and 0 bases, there was a span of 9 bases. CDR3 nucleotides: TGTGCCAGCAGTGAGCACCAGTCCTCCTACGAGCAGTACTTC. Residues: CASSEHQSSYEQYF.

This chain connects TRBV30 to TRBJ2-3, with 7 bases fitting TRBD2. CDR1 is GTSNPN and CDR2 is SVGIG in the germline V gene (reference sequence). The CDR3 consists of 12 residues. The CDR3 sequence: CAGGVVTDTQYF. CDR3 bases: TGTGCGGGGGGGGTCGTCACAGATACGCAGTATTTT.

The V call is TRBV29-1, the J call TRBJ2-5; 10 bases line up with TRBD1. V gave up 3 bases and J gave up 3 bases; unmatched junction bases: 1. The CDR3 totals 13 residues. Germline values: CDR1 SQVTM, CDR2 ANQGSEA. CDR3 sequence reads: CSVDGTGEETQYF. The CDR3 DNA follows: TGCAGCGTTGACGGGACAGGGGAAGAGACCCAGTACTTC.

The rearrangement joins TRBV27 to TRBJ2-1; D remains unclear. With 0 bases removed from V and 6 bases from J, the gap between germline ends came to 15 bases. Per germline, CDR1 MNHEY and CDR2 SMNVEV (reference sequence). This CDR3 comprises 16 residues. The CDR3 loop reads CASSLSGPPLLNEQFF. CDR3 sequence (DNA): TGTGCCAGCAGTTTATCGGGCCCCCCCTTGCTCAATGAGCAGTTCTTC.

This chain uses TRBV3-1 (or the pseudogene TRBV3-2) with TRBJ2-7, with D possibly TRBD2 on 5 matching bases. V was clipped by 8 bases and J by 5 bases, with 10 bases between them. The CDR3 is 11 residues long. Germline CDR1 LGHDT, CDR2 YNNKEL (reference sequence). CDR3 region: CASAGVDEQYF. The CDR3 DNA follows: TGTGCCAGCGCCGGGGTTGACGAGCAGTACTTC.

The rearrangement links TRBV21-1 to TRBJ1-5; no DNA check was done on the table's D call, TRBD1. TRBV21-1 is classified as a pseudogene. CDR3 length: 12 amino acids. The CDR3 spells CATPRGTQPQHF. DNA of the CDR3: TGTGCCACCCCAAGGGGGACTCAGCCCCAGCATTTT.

The chain recombines TRBV5-4 with TRBJ1-4; no definite D call. Per germline, CDR1 SGHNT and CDR2 YYREEE (reference sequence). The V end was cut by 0 bases, the J end by 7 bases, with 7 bases between. CDR3 length: 13 amino acids. CDR3: CASSLGGGEKLFF. The CDR3 DNA reads TGTGCCAGCAGCTTGGGGGGAGGTGAAAAACTGTTTTTT. Combining the CDR3 with reference TRBV5-4 and TRBJ1-4 gives the whole variable domain ETGVTQSPTHLIKTRGQQVTLRCSSQSGHNTVSWYQQALGQGPQFIFQYYREEENGRGNFPPRFSGLQFPNYSSELNVNALELDDSALYLCASSLGGGEKLFFGSGTQLSVL.

The chain combines TRBV5-1 with TRBJ2-1, with D possibly matching TRBD2 (6 bases). V lost 8 bases to trimming and J lost 9 bases, with 18 bases between them. Germline assignment: CDR1 SGHRS and CDR2 YFSETQ. The CDR3 runs 13 residues. CDR3 nucleotide sequence: TGCGCCAGTAGCGCGTGGGGGGACGGTGAGCAGTTCTTC. Its translation is CASSAWGDGEQFF.

This chain uses TRBV15 with TRBJ1-6, with D tentatively TRBD1 (6 bases). There are 16 residues in the CDR3. Trimming pared 0 bases from V and 12 bases from J, leaving 18 bases between. Germline lookup yields CDR1 LNHNV and CDR2 YYDKDF (reference sequence). CDR3 in DNA: TGTGCCACCAGCAGAGATGCGGGGGCGCTTGGGAAACCCCTCCACTTT. Translating gives CATSRDAGALGKPLHF.

This clone was seen only once. The chain employs TRBV11-2 and TRBJ2-1; 10 bases match TRBD2. Germline V gene data show CDR1 as SGHAT and CDR2 as FQNNGV. After removal of 5 bases from V and 6 bases from J, the junction contained 7 bases not matched to a gene. This CDR3 spans 15 amino acids. Written as DNA, the CDR3 is TGTGCCAGCAGCAATATAGCGGGAGGCACCAATGAGCAGTTCTTC. Protein product: CASSNIAGGTNEQFF. Supplemented by reference TRBV11-2 and TRBJ2-1, the full variable domain reads EAGVAQSPRYKIIEKRQSVAFWCNPISGHATLYWYQQILGQGPKLLIQFQNNGVVDDSQLPKDRFSAERLKGVDSTLKIQPAKLEDSAVYLCASSNIAGGTNEQFFGPGTRLTVL.

The CDR3 loop reads CASSLGDNNNSPLHF. CDR3 sequence (DNA): TGTGCCAGCAGCTTAGGGGACAATAATAATTCACCCCTCCACTTT. The chain links TRBV7-9 to TRBJ1-6, with D possibly being TRBD1 (6 bases). This CDR3 contains 15 residues. The germline V gene has CDR1 SEHNR and CDR2 FQNEAQ (reference sequence). V was pared by 1 base and J by 5 bases, with 9 bases between. Full variable domain (rest looked up from reference TRBV7-9 and TRBJ1-6): DTGVSQNPRHKITKRGQNVTFRCDPISEHNRLYWYRQTLGQGPEFLTYFQNEAQLEKSRLLSDRFSAERPKGSFSTLEIQRTEQGDSAMYLCASSLGDNNNSPLHFGNGTRLTVT.

The V gene is TRBV5-6, the J gene TRBJ2-1, with TRBD2 identical over 7 bases. V shed 4 bases and J 7 bases; nucleotides not matched to a gene: 8. Germline CDR1 and CDR2: SGHDT and YYEEEE. CDR3 length equals 14 residues. The CDR3 sequence is CASSPRGEVNEQFF. In nucleotides, the CDR3 is TGTGCCAGCAGCCCCCGGGGGGAGGTTAATGAGCAGTTCTTC.

This clone has just one count. V gene TRBV10-2 combines with J gene TRBJ1-1; possibly TRBD1 for D (5 bases). With 3 bases removed from V and 0 bases from J, the gap between germline ends came to 14 bases. This CDR3 is built from 16 residues. CDR1 WSHSY and CDR2 SAAADI come from the germline V gene. CDR3 in amino acids: CASSERRGGMNTEAFF. The CDR3 DNA reads TGCGCCAGCAGTGAACGCCGGGGGGGAATGAACACTGAAGCTTTCTTT.

The rearrangement links TRBV19 to TRBJ2-1; weak D call: TRBD2 (6 bases). Trimming took off 10 bases at V and 4 bases at J, with 11 bases between the two ends. There are 12 residues in the CDR3. Germline V gene lookup returns CDR1 LNHDA and CDR2 SQIVND (reference sequence). CDR3 sequence: CATRSGYNEQFF. CDR3 DNA sequence: TGTGCCACCCGTAGCGGATACAATGAGCAGTTCTTC.

The chain has TRBV30 and TRBJ2-5, with D possibly TRBD1 on 5 matching bases. The CDR3 length is 14 residues. Germline V CDR1 and CDR2: GTSNPN, SVGIG (reference sequence). V lost 0 bases to trimming and J lost 0 bases, with 8 bases between them. CDR3 amino acids: CAWSVGVHQETQYF. The DNA of the CDR3 is TGTGCCTGGAGTGTAGGGGTGCACCAAGAGACCCAGTACTTC. Full variable domain (missing parts from reference TRBV30 and TRBJ2-5): SQTIHQWPATLVQPVGSPLSLECTVEGTSNPNLYWYRQAAGRGLQLLFYSVGIGQISSEVPQNLSASRPQDRQFILSSKKLLLSDSGFYLCAWSVGVHQETQYFGPGTRLLVL.

V usage is TRBV2 and J usage is TRBJ2-1; D ambiguous. V dropped 3 bases and J dropped 9 bases, with 9 bases sitting between them. The CDR3 extends over 12 amino acids. Germline V lookup: CDR1 SNHLY, CDR2 FYNNEI. The DNA for the CDR3 is TGTGCCAGCAGTGACTGGGCCGGTGAGCAGTTCTTC. Residues: CASSDWAGEQFF.